Each of the 26 T cell receptor beta chains below was sequenced from the same sample in a study of blood T cell repertoires in COVID-19. Some clones are missing from TCRdb's copy, which holds only in-frame ones; the method was immunoSEQ multiplex PCR. The table includes about 140,000 clones, 85% to 90% detected once. Sequencing input: peripheral blood. These receptors were obtained from a woman aged 40-49 years with acute or convalescent COVID-19.

The V gene is TRBV7-2, the J gene TRBJ1-1; possible D gene TRBD1, 6 bases. V lost 5 bases, J lost 5 bases, and 21 bases lay in between. CDR1 and CDR2 (germline): SGHTA, FQGNSA. This CDR3 contains 16 residues. The chain's CDR3 is CASSPVSGASGTEAFF. DNA of the CDR3: TGTGCCAGCAGCCCCGTCTCAGGGGCCTCGGGGACTGAAGCTTTCTTT.

The DNA for the CDR3 is TGTGCCAGCAGCTTAGGCATGGGACAGTATAATGAAAAACTGTTTTTT. Translating gives CASSLGMGQYNEKLFF. V usage is TRBV7-9 and J usage is TRBJ1-4; 7 bases line up with TRBD1. CDR1 is SEHNR and CDR2 is FQNEAQ in the germline V gene (reference sequence). The CDR3 is made up of 16 amino acids. The junction had 6 bases not matched to a gene; V was cut back by 1 base and J by 4 bases.

The rearrangement uses TRBV7-9 and TRBJ2-2; the D is unclear. There are 12 residues in the CDR3. Germline CDR1 SEHNR, CDR2 FQNEAQ (reference sequence). Trimming removed 9 bases from V and 7 bases from J, with 12 bases in between. The CDR3 spells CASPLPLGELFF. CDR3 sequence (DNA): TGTGCCAGTCCCCTCCCACTCGGGGAGCTGTTTTTT.

This clone showed up just a few times. V and J are TRBV30 and TRBJ1-6; possibly TRBD1 for D (6 bases). Per the germline V gene, CDR1 is GTSNPN and CDR2 is SVGIG (reference sequence). Trimming cost V 8 bases and J 12 bases, with 20 bases left between them. The length of the CDR3 is 13 residues. As DNA, the CDR3 is TGTGCCCTCACTTCAGGGGTCCCAAGACCCCTCCACTTT. Amino acids: CALTSGVPRPLHF.

The chain is built from TRBV28 and TRBJ2-5, with a tentative D call TRBD1 (6 bases). The CDR3 totals 18 residues. V was shortened by 2 bases and J by 6 bases, with 25 bases between the two germline ends. Looked up from germline, CDR1 is MDHEN and CDR2 is SYDVKM. This CDR3 is CASSLRGNGVGQEKTQYF. The CDR3, as DNA: TGTGCCAGCAGTTTAAGGGGGAATGGTGTCGGGCAGGAAAAGACCCAGTACTTC.

The chain links TRBV12-3 or TRBV12-4 to TRBJ2-7; D remains unclear. V was pared by 6 bases and J by 0 bases, with 9 bases between. The CDR3 consists of 13 residues. CDR3 DNA: TGTGCCAGCAGCTTACGGAGCTCCTACGAGCAGTACTTC. Translation gives CASSLRSSYEQYF.

J is TRBJ2-3 and V is TRBV6-4; 7 bases fit TRBD2. This CDR3 is 16 amino acids long. Per germline, CDR1 MRHNA and CDR2 SNTAGT. The trim removed 6 bases at V and 3 bases at J, leaving 12 bases unmatched. The CDR3 DNA reads TGTGCCAGCAGCCCCGCCGCGGGCGGGAGAACAGATACGCAGTATTTT. This gives the protein CASSPAAGGRTDTQYF.

This clone was seen a handful of times. This rearrangement joins TRBV7-9 to TRBJ1-2; possible D gene TRBD1, 5 bases. The germline V gene encodes CDR1 SEHNR and CDR2 FQNEAQ (reference sequence). The CDR3 is 13 amino acids. Trimming shortened V by 5 bases and J by 3 bases, and 10 bases separated the two germline ends. The CDR3 coding sequence is TGTGCCAGCAGCCTGACAGCTTACTATGGCTACACCTTC. It translates to CASSLTAYYGYTF.

V and J are TRBV5-4 and TRBJ1-2; 8 nucleotides align to TRBD1. CDR3 length: 15 amino acids. Germline CDR1 SGHNT, CDR2 YYREEE (reference sequence). V lost 4 bases to trimming and J lost 4 bases; unmatched junction nucleotides: 9. The CDR3 protein is CASSTGQGRAYGYTF. The CDR3 DNA follows: TGTGCCAGCAGCACCGGACAGGGACGGGCCTATGGCTACACCTTC.

The rearrangement uses TRBV18 and TRBJ2-7, with D uncertain. V was shortened by 3 bases and J by 5 bases, with 17 bases between the two germline ends. Germline loops: CDR1 KGHSH, CDR2 LQKENI. The CDR3 has 15 residues. Here the CDR3 reads CASSPSRRVLNEQYF. CDR3 DNA sequence: TGTGCCAGCTCACCCTCCCGGAGAGTTTTGAACGAGCAGTACTTC.

The chain carries TRBV4-3 and TRBJ1-4; the match to TRBD1 covers 10 bases. V lost 3 bases, J lost 1 base, and 2 bases stayed unmatched. The CDR3 is 16 amino acids. Germline V CDR1 and CDR2: LGHNA, YSLEER. The CDR3 loop is CASSHGQGVTNEKLFF. CDR3 nucleotide sequence: TGCGCCAGCAGCCATGGACAGGGGGTAACTAATGAAAAACTGTTTTTT.

The V call is TRBV29-1, the J call TRBJ2-2; 16 bases are a match to TRBD2. V lost 6 bases to trimming and J lost 7 bases; unmatched junction nucleotides: 17. The CDR3 spans 19 residues. Germline assignment: CDR1 SQVTM and CDR2 ANQGSEA. In DNA, the CDR3 is TGCAGCGTCTCCGATCGCACCGGGACTAGCGGGGGGGCCGTCGGGGAGCTGTTTTTT. This gives the protein CSVSDRTGTSGGAVGELFF.

This chain uses TRBV5-1 with TRBJ1-2; perhaps TRBD1 as D (6 bases). Germline V gene data show CDR1 as SGHRS and CDR2 as YFSETQ. The CDR3 has 15 amino acids. Trimming removed 0 bases at V and 3 bases at J, with 12 bases between. Written as DNA, the CDR3 is TGCGCCAGCAGCTTGGAGACGGGGGGCTACTATGGCTACACCTTC. Residues: CASSLETGGYYGYTF. The entire variable domain, with the rest obtained from reference TRBV5-1 and TRBJ1-2, is as follows: KAGVTQTPRYLIKTRGQQVTLSCSPISGHRSVSWYQQTPGQGLQFLFEYFSETQRNKGNFPGRFSGRQFSNSRSEMNVSTLELGDSALYLCASSLETGGYYGYTFGSGTRLTVV.

This clone was observed a handful of times. This sequence joins TRBV5-1 and TRBJ2-5; tentatively, D is TRBD2 (6 bases). Germline V gene lookup returns CDR1 SGHRS and CDR2 YFSETQ. V lost 6 bases and J 3 bases, leaving 15 bases between the germline ends. CDR3 size: 14 residues. CDR3 DNA sequence: TGCGCCAGCACCCCAGGAGGGGCCGAAGAGACCCAGTACTTC. It encodes CASTPGGAEETQYF.

The gene calls are TRBV6-2 or TRBV6-3 and TRBJ2-1; 8 bases fit TRBD2. V dropped 2 bases and J dropped 5; count of bases not matched to a gene: 2. The CDR3 length is 14 residues. Germline V gene lookup returns CDR1 MNHEY and CDR2 SVGEGT. This CDR3 is CASSYGTSHNEQFF. CDR3 nucleotides: TGTGCCAGCAGTTACGGGACTAGTCACAATGAGCAGTTCTTC.

The chain has TRBV28 and TRBJ2-3; 7 nucleotides line up with TRBD2. Trimming took 6 bases from V and 5 from J; bases not matched to a gene: 11. There are 15 residues in the CDR3. Germline V gene data show CDR1 as MDHEN and CDR2 as SYDVKM. CDR3 bases: TGTGCCAGCAGAGTAGCTGGACTAGATATAGATACGCAGTATTTT. Its translation is CASRVAGLDIDTQYF.

The rearrangement joins TRBV30 to TRBJ2-1; TRBD2 might be the D (5 bases). The CDR3 sequence is 13 residues long. The V end lost 3 bases, the J end lost 15 bases, and 21 bases lay between the germline ends. CDR1 and CDR2 (germline): GTSNPN, SVGIG (reference sequence). For the CDR3, the DNA is TGTGCCTGGAGGGCCTCCGCCCCCGGGGAGTCGTTCTTC. It specifies CAWRASAPGESFF.

CDR3 in amino acids: CASSPTYQGAFTEAFF. The CDR3 DNA reads TGTGCCAGCAGCCCGACCTACCAGGGGGCCTTCACTGAAGCTTTCTTT. This rearrangement joins TRBV7-2 to TRBJ1-1, with TRBD1 matching 8 bases. J was trimmed by 4 bases and V by 5 bases; bases with no gene match: 12. This CDR3 comprises 16 residues. The germline V gene encodes CDR1 SGHTA and CDR2 FQGNSA.

The V gene is TRBV21-1, the J gene TRBJ2-3; the DNA was not compared with TRBD2, the D call given in the table. TRBV21-1 is given as a pseudogene. The CDR3 loop spans 11 amino acids. This chain's CDR3 is CASSKVVTQYF. The DNA for the CDR3 is TGTGCCAGCAGCAAAGTCGTTACGCAGTATTTT.

The V and J genes are TRBV29-1 and TRBJ1-4; D is uncertain. V was shortened by 1 base and J by 8 bases, with 11 bases between the two germline ends. CDR1 is SQVTM, CDR2 ANQGSEA, per germline. The length of the CDR3 is 13 residues. The CDR3 DNA reads as TGCAGCGTTGAAGTTAAGGCAGCGGAAAAACTGTTTTTT. As protein: CSVEVKAAEKLFF.

The CDR3 here is CASSSGGAAYNEQFF. The CDR3 bases are TGTGCCAGCAGCTCCGGGGGGGCGGCCTACAATGAGCAGTTCTTC. The V and J genes are TRBV6-5 and TRBJ2-1; TRBD2 matches at 8 bases. The junction had 6 bases not matched to a gene; V was cut back by 6 bases and J by 2 bases. CDR1 is MNHEY and CDR2 is SVGAGI in the germline V gene. The CDR3 runs 15 residues.

The gene calls are TRBV27 and TRBJ1-1; D is perhaps TRBD1 (5 bases). CDR3 length: 16 amino acids. Trimming left V 3 bases short and J 6 bases short, with 20 bases between. CDR1 is MNHEY and CDR2 is SMNVEV in the germline V gene (reference sequence). The CDR3, as DNA: TGTGCCAGCAGTTTCCTTGCTCCGGCACAGGTCCCTGAAGCTTTCTTT. It translates to CASSFLAPAQVPEAFF.

The chain couples TRBV10-3 to TRBJ1-6; D call uncertain. Germline V CDR1 and CDR2: ENHRY, SYGVKD. Trimming removed 5 bases from V and 1 base from J, with 6 bases in between. CDR3 length: 14 amino acids. DNA for the CDR3: TGTGCCATCAGTTGGGAGTCCTATAATTCACCCCTCCACTTT. Protein: CAISWESYNSPLHF.

The chain uses TRBV7-2 and TRBJ1-3; 7 bases match TRBD1. Per germline, CDR1 SGHTA and CDR2 FQGNSA. V was pared by 5 bases and J by 4 bases, with 5 bases of the junction left unmatched. The CDR3 spans 14 residues. The CDR3 is CASSQTGPGNTIYF. CDR3 DNA: TGTGCCAGCAGCCAGACAGGGCCCGGAAACACCATATATTTT.

This sequence joins TRBV28 and TRBJ1-5; 12 bases map to TRBD1. CDR3 length: 13 amino acids. Germline V gives CDR1 MDHEN, CDR2 SYDVKM. Losses at the gene ends were 10 bases for V and 15 bases for J; bases not matched to a gene: 13. CDR3 DNA sequence: TGTGCCACTTCGGGACAGGGGGCCAGGTATCCGCATTTT. Protein product: CATSGQGARYPHF.

The CDR3 sequence is CASSVGQGGYGYTF. In DNA, the CDR3 is TGTGCCAGCAGCGTGGGACAGGGGGGGTATGGCTACACCTTC. This chain links TRBV7-2 with TRBJ1-2, with 11 bases fitting TRBD1. CDR1 is SGHTA and CDR2 is FQGNSA in the germline V gene. V was pared by 5 bases and J by 5 bases, with 4 bases of the junction left unmatched. There are 14 residues in the CDR3.